This TCR beta chain is drawn from a study of blood T cells in healthy people across ages. For the study at large: For every two T cells, template switching captured about one barcoded beta molecule. General observations from the study: Donor CMV infection status was unknown, possibly confounding age-related changes in expanded clonotypes.

A J-beta primer mix and a sample-barcoded 5' primer were used in a second PCR of roughly 6 to 11 cycles. All samples gave at least 2.5 million CDR3-containing paired-end reads. TCRdb redid the calling of the 5' RACE reads with MiXCR, one entry per CDR3 protein. The sample gives about 1.5 million distinct CDR3 sequences, about 42% of which show up once; less than 5% is in the top ten. As regards this clonotype: Its antigen is not identified.

The germline V gene has CDR1 SGHTA and CDR2 FQGNSA. Trimming at V came to 5 bases and at J to 1 base, leaving 6 bases not matched to a gene. The CDR3 loop spans 15 amino acids. Sequencing used blood. The rearrangement joins TRBV7-2 to TRBJ1-1; TRBD1 aligns across 8 bases. This clonotype originated in a woman aged 18-29 years in good health. CDR3 nucleotide sequence: TGTGCCAGCAGCATACAGGGGGTTGGGAACACTGAAGCTTTCTTT. The encoded protein is CASSIQGVGNTEAFF.